The 24 T cell receptor beta chains below all came from one sample that was sequenced in a study of T-cell memory formation after mild COVID-19. TCRdb re-derived calls from the 5' RACE reads in MiXCR, one entry per CDR3 protein. There are approximately 410,000 distinct CDR3 sequences in the sample; more than 20% occur only once, and less than 15% lies in the top ten. Sequencing was done on a sample of PBMCs or a T cell subset sorted from them (not recorded which). The receptors originated from an adult woman who had mild COVID-19 (a few samples of this study predate the infection). Cell type and time point are not known.

The J gene is TRBJ2-7, the V gene TRBV29-1; no reliable D call. V lost 3 bases and J 2 bases, leaving 8 bases between the germline ends. Germline CDR1 and CDR2: SQVTM and ANQGSEA. The CDR3 spans 12 residues. The CDR3 protein is CSVDEGTYEQYF. The CDR3 DNA reads TGCAGCGTTGATGAAGGGACCTACGAGCAGTACTTC.

V is TRBV5-1 and J is TRBJ2-3; D may be TRBD1 or TRBD2 (5 bases each). The germline V gene has CDR1 SGHRS and CDR2 YFSETQ. This CDR3 contains 15 residues. V was pared by 4 bases and J by 6 bases, with 18 bases between. CDR3 sequence: CASSPGTAIRDTQYF. The CDR3 DNA is TGCGCCAGCAGCCCTGGGACGGCCATTCGGGATACGCAGTATTTT. Full variable domain (outside the CDR3, taken from reference TRBV5-1 and TRBJ2-3): KAGVTQTPRYLIKTRGQQVTLSCSPISGHRSVSWYQQTPGQGLQFLFEYFSETQRNKGNFPGRFSGRQFSNSRSEMNVSTLELGDSALYLCASSPGTAIRDTQYFGPGTRLTVL.

The chain is built from TRBV4-3 and TRBJ2-4, with TRBD2 identical over 10 bases. With V trimmed by 0 bases and J by 4 bases, 12 bases remained unmatched. The V gene's germline CDR1 is LGHNA and CDR2 YSLEER. This CDR3 contains 19 residues. The CDR3 nucleotides are TGCGCCAGCAGCCAAGATGGTCTAGCGGGAGTGTTGGGTAAAAACATTCAGTACTTC. Protein product: CASSQDGLAGVLGKNIQYF.

The chain combines TRBV27 with TRBJ2-1; possible D gene TRBD2, 6 bases. With 1 base removed from V and 10 bases from J, the gap between germline ends came to 11 bases. There are 13 residues in the CDR3. Germline CDR1 and CDR2: MNHEY and SMNVEV (reference sequence). The CDR3 is CASSLLRGNEQFF. DNA for the CDR3: TGTGCCAGCAGTTTATTGCGGGGTAACGAGCAGTTCTTC.

The chain links TRBV7-9 to TRBJ2-1; D unclear. The CDR3 extends over 15 amino acids. Deletions cut 8 bases from V and 4 bases from J, with 18 bases between. Germline CDR1 reads SEHNR; CDR2 reads FQNEAQ (reference sequence). In DNA form, the CDR3 reads TGTGCCAGCGCTGGGCGTGGAAGCCCATACAATGAGCAGTTCTTC. It codes for CASAGRGSPYNEQFF.

This clonotype was detected a few times. The V and J genes are TRBV29-1 and TRBJ2-3; D uncertain. The CDR3 runs 14 residues. V was trimmed by 1 base and J by 0 bases, leaving 8 bases between them. Germline V gene data show CDR1 as SQVTM and CDR2 as ANQGSEA. The CDR3 DNA reads TGCAGCGTTGAAGCACCGACTAGCACAGATACGCAGTATTTT. Amino acid sequence: CSVEAPTSTDTQYF.

This chain links TRBV12-3 or TRBV12-4 with TRBJ1-2; TRBD1 matches at 10 bases. J lost 4 bases, V lost 4 bases, and 9 bases had no gene match. CDR3 length: 16 amino acids. The CDR3 nucleotides are TGTGCCAGCAGTTCTCAGACAGGGGGCGACGCCTATGGCTACACCTTC. Protein product: CASSSQTGGDAYGYTF.

The rearrangement links TRBV29-1 to TRBJ1-3; the D is unclear. Germline V gene sequence: CDR1 SQVTM, CDR2 ANQGSEA. V lost 0 bases and J lost 1, with 1 base in between. The length of the CDR3 is 12 residues. CDR3 protein: CSVEESGNTIYF. The CDR3 region has the DNA TGCAGCGTTGAAGAATCTGGAAACACCATATATTTT.

V gene TRBV9 combines with J gene TRBJ2-7; D possibly corresponds to TRBD2 (5 bases). V was trimmed by 0 bases and J by 4 bases, leaving 20 bases between them. Germline V gives CDR1 SGDLS, CDR2 YYNGEE. The CDR3 is 17 amino acids. The DNA of the CDR3 is TGTGCCAGCAGCGTAGGACGGGAAGGGTCGCCCTCGTACGAGCAGTACTTC. It yields the protein CASSVGREGSPSYEQYF.

The chain employs TRBV5-1 and TRBJ2-7; 11 bases line up with TRBD1. CDR3 length equals 17 residues. The V and J ends lost 4 bases and 0 bases, in that order; junction bases with no gene match: 9. CDR1 SGHRS and CDR2 YFSETQ come from the germline V gene. As DNA, the CDR3 is TGCGCCAGCAGCGTACCGGGACAGGGGGTGCCCTCCTACGAGCAGTACTTC. This codes for CASSVPGQGVPSYEQYF.

The chain combines TRBV30 with TRBJ1-5; a possible D gene is TRBD1 (5 bases). Trimming removed 4 bases at V and 5 bases at J, with 12 bases between. CDR3 length equals 13 residues. The germline V gene encodes CDR1 GTSNPN and CDR2 SVGIG (reference sequence). CDR3 in DNA: TGTGCCTGGACCTCCGGGGGGGATCAGCCCCAGCATTTT. Encoded protein: CAWTSGGDQPQHF. Full variable domain (rest looked up from reference TRBV30 and TRBJ1-5): SQTIHQWPATLVQPVGSPLSLECTVEGTSNPNLYWYRQAAGRGLQLLFYSVGIGQISSEVPQNLSASRPQDRQFILSSKKLLLSDSGFYLCAWTSGGDQPQHFGDGTRLSIL.

This clonotype was counted a few times. This chain joins TRBV6-6 and TRBJ2-3; weak D call: TRBD1 (6 bases). The CDR3 is 15 amino acids. The germline gives CDR1 MNHNY, CDR2 SVGAGI (reference sequence). Trimming removed 4 bases from V and 0 bases from J, with 11 bases in between. CDR3 residues: CASSFRGFSTDTQYF. The CDR3 DNA reads as TGTGCCAGCAGTTTCAGGGGATTTAGCACAGATACGCAGTATTTT.

This clonotype was counted only a few times. The genes are TRBV7-9 and TRBJ2-7, with D unresolved. The CDR3 contains 15 residues. Per germline, CDR1 SEHNR and CDR2 FQNEAQ (reference sequence). Trimming shortened V by 0 bases and J by 3 bases, and 12 bases separated the two germline ends. In DNA, the CDR3 is TGTGCCAGCAGCTTAGCCCACCGAGTTAGCTACGAGCAGTACTTC. This encodes CASSLAHRVSYEQYF. The full variable domain, its missing parts supplied by reference TRBV7-9 and TRBJ2-7, is DTGVSQNPRHKITKRGQNVTFRCDPISEHNRLYWYRQTLGQGPEFLTYFQNEAQLEKSRLLSDRFSAERPKGSFSTLEIQRTEQGDSAMYLCASSLAHRVSYEQYFGPGTRLTVT.

This clonotype appeared many times. The V and J genes are TRBV30 and TRBJ2-2; TRBD1 matches at 9 bases. The junction had 8 bases not matched to a gene; V was cut back by 5 bases and J by 4 bases. Looked up from germline, CDR1 is GTSNPN and CDR2 is SVGIG (reference sequence). The CDR3 covers 15 residues. For the CDR3, the DNA is TGTGCCTGGGAATCCGGGACAGGGATCACCGGGGAGCTGTTTTTT. It is translated as CAWESGTGITGELFF. Full variable domain (outside the CDR3, taken from reference TRBV30 and TRBJ2-2): SQTIHQWPATLVQPVGSPLSLECTVEGTSNPNLYWYRQAAGRGLQLLFYSVGIGQISSEVPQNLSASRPQDRQFILSSKKLLLSDSGFYLCAWESGTGITGELFFGEGSRLTVL.

This rearrangement joins TRBV7-9 to TRBJ1-4; perhaps TRBD1 as D (5 bases). Germline V gene sequence: CDR1 SEHNR, CDR2 FQNEAQ (reference sequence). This CDR3 is built from 14 residues. V was clipped by 2 bases and J by 6 bases, with 10 bases between them. Written as DNA, the CDR3 is TGTGCCAGCAGCTTAAGGGGAATAGATGAAAAACTGTTTTTT. It encodes CASSLRGIDEKLFF.

This clonotype has just a few counts. The chain carries TRBV7-9 and TRBJ2-3; perhaps TRBD2 as D (6 bases). V lost 5 bases, J lost 0 bases, and 12 bases lay in between. In germline, CDR1 is SEHNR, CDR2 FQNEAQ (reference sequence). The length of the CDR3 is 15 residues. CDR3 in amino acids: CASSPRGSSTDTQYF. CDR3 nucleotide sequence: TGTGCCAGCAGCCCGCGGGGTTCTAGCACAGATACGCAGTATTTT.

V usage is TRBV6-5 and J usage is TRBJ2-3; either TRBD1 or TRBD2 may supply D (5 bases each). Germline V gene data show CDR1 as MNHEY and CDR2 as SVGAGI. Trimming shortened V by 5 bases and J by 4 bases, and 16 bases separated the two germline ends. This CDR3 has 15 amino acids. The CDR3 region is CASSRDPGWADTQYF. CDR3 nucleotides: TGTGCCAGCAGTCGGGACCCCGGATGGGCAGATACGCAGTATTTT.

This clonotype came up a few times. This chain joins TRBV20-1 and TRBJ2-7; D not certain. Trimming cost V 1 base and J 3 bases, with 10 bases left between them. The CDR3 covers 13 residues. Germline CDR1 reads DFQATT; CDR2 reads SNEGSKA (reference sequence). The CDR3 nucleotides are TGCAGTGCTAGAGTAGCCCCCTTCTACGAGCAGTACTTC. It encodes CSARVAPFYEQYF.

This clonotype was counted many times. This sequence joins TRBV20-1 and TRBJ2-1, with D maybe TRBD1 (5 bases). In germline, CDR1 is DFQATT, CDR2 SNEGSKA (reference sequence). The V end was cut by 0 bases, the J end by 3 bases, with 12 bases between. CDR3 length equals 15 residues. DNA of the CDR3: TGCAGTGCTAGAGATGCCTTCACAGGCTACAATGAGCAGTTCTTC. This sequence encodes CSARDAFTGYNEQFF.

This clonotype was counted a few times. The V gene is TRBV20-1, the J gene TRBJ2-7; 8 positions match TRBD2. J was trimmed by 6 bases and V by 7 bases; bases with no gene match: 8. The length of the CDR3 is 12 residues. The germline gives CDR1 DFQATT, CDR2 SNEGSKA (reference sequence). The CDR3: CSGSGRVAEQYF. CDR3 bases: TGCAGTGGAAGCGGGAGAGTCGCCGAGCAGTACTTC.

This clonotype was picked up a small number of times. The chain links TRBV3-1 to TRBJ2-3, with 7 bases lining up with TRBD2. This CDR3 has 15 amino acids. Germline V gives CDR1 LGHDT, CDR2 YNNKEL (reference sequence). Trimming removed 3 bases from V and 6 bases from J; junction bases left unmatched: 9. CDR3 sequence: CASSQRGRLADTQYF. The CDR3 nucleotides read TGTGCCAGCAGCCAGCGGGGAAGACTAGCCGATACGCAGTATTTT.

As concerns this clonotype: Its ends do not fully match the called genes, so a read error is possible. The rearrangement joins TRBV5-1 to TRBJ1-6; 8 bases align to TRBD1. The CDR3 has 16 amino acids. The germline CDR1 and CDR2 sequences are SGHRS and YFSETQ. CDR3 sequence: CASSDKRQGFDSPLHF. CDR3 coding DNA: TGCGCCAGCAGCGATAAAAGACAGGGGTTCGATTCACCACTCCACTTT.

This chain connects TRBV6-5 to TRBJ2-5, with D possibly matching TRBD1 (6 bases). Trimming pared 4 bases from V and 4 bases from J, leaving 13 bases between. Looked up from germline, CDR1 is MNHEY and CDR2 is SVGAGI. The CDR3 consists of 14 residues. CDR3 protein: CASSSMLRGETQYF. The CDR3 region has the DNA TGTGCCAGCAGTTCTATGCTCAGGGGAGAGACCCAGTACTTC.

The V call is TRBV9, the J call TRBJ2-7, with 8 bases identical to TRBD2. Germline V lookup: CDR1 SGDLS, CDR2 YYNGEE. With 2 bases clipped from V and 6 bases from J, the junction kept 10 bases outside the gene matches. CDR3 length: 15 amino acids. CDR3 loop: CASSVTSGPAGEQYF. CDR3 nucleotides: TGTGCCAGCAGCGTTACTAGCGGACCGGCGGGCGAGCAGTACTTC.